The rows below give T cell receptor beta chains drawn from one sample of a study of T cell responses to AZD1222 COVID-19 vaccine. Data came from immunoSEQ multiplex PCR; TCRdb stores just in-frame clones and leaves some out. The table lists around 100,000 clones, approximately 89% of them singletons. The sample consisted of peripheral blood, taken on day 0 of AZD1222 vaccination. The origin of the receptors is an adult in good health. Both conserved end residues are part of each CDR3. D genes are given only for firm matches. Expanded clones get a size class; other rows say once, few or many, or leave the size out.

d_gene	v_gene	j_gene	abundance	CDR3nt	CDR3aa
TRBD1	TRBV28	TRBJ1-2	once	TGTGCCAGCAGTTTATGGCGGACAGGGGGGTCGACCTTC	CASSLWRTGGSTF
NA	TRBV28	TRBJ2-3	NA	TGTGCCAGCAGAGGGTTGGGGACACCTTCCCGAGATACGCAGTATTTT	CASRGLGTPSRDTQYF
TRBD2	TRBV4-2	TRBJ2-7	NA	TGTGCCAGCAGTCTCAGGACTAGCGGCTACGAGCAGTACTTC	CASSLRTSGYEQYF
NA	TRBV27	TRBJ1-5	NA	TGTGCCAGCAGTCCCGACAGGAAGAGCAATCAGCCCCAGCATTTT	CASSPDRKSNQPQHF
NA	TRBV19	TRBJ2-7	NA	TGTGCCAGTAGTATCTTGAGTCGGACCTACGAGCAGTACTTC	CASSILSRTYEQYF
TRBD1	TRBV18	TRBJ1-3	NA	TGTGCCAGCTCGAGCGACAGGGGGCACTCTGGAAACACCATATATTTT	CASSSDRGHSGNTIYF
TRBD1	TRBV7-9	TRBJ2-5	NA	TGTGCCAGCAGCTTAGCGGGACCGACAGGGCAAGAGACCCAGTACTTC	CASSLAGPTGQETQYF
NA	TRBV28	TRBJ2-7	NA	TGTGCCAGCAGCCTAGGGCCCAGGGCTTTCTTCTACGAGCAGTACTTC	CASSLGPRAFFYEQYF
NA	TRBV28	TRBJ1-1	NA	TGTGCCAGCAGGGAGAACACTGAAGCTTTCTTT	CASRENTEAFF
NA	TRBV18	TRBJ2-5	NA	TGTGCCAGCTCACCGGTAGTGGACGGCTCTACGGGGACCCAGTACTTC	CASSPVVDGSTGTQYF
NA	TRBV5-4	TRBJ2-7	NA	TGTGCCAGCAGCTTGGCCGGGGGCCGAGCCTACGAGCAGTACTTC	CASSLAGGRAYEQYF
NA	TRBV6-5	TRBJ1-1	NA	TGTGCCAGCAGTCGAGGGACAATGAACACTGAAGCTTTCTTT	CASSRGTMNTEAFF
NA	TRBV5-1	TRBJ1-6	NA	TGCGCCAGCAGCTTGGGTGGGGTCGGTTCACCCCTCCACTTT	CASSLGGVGSPLHF
TRBD1	TRBV19	TRBJ2-7	NA	TGTGCCAGTAGACCAACGAGACAGGGAGCCTACGAGCAGTACTTC	CASRPTRQGAYEQYF
NA	TRBV11-2	TRBJ2-2	once	TGTGCCAGCAGTTTGACAGACAACACCGGGGAGCTGTTTTTT	CASSLTDNTGELFF
NA	TRBV19	TRBJ1-6	NA	TGTGCCAGTAGTATTGGCCGGAGCTCCTATAATTCACCCCTCCACTTT	CASSIGRSSYNSPLHF
NA	TRBV6-5	TRBJ2-7	NA	TGTGCCAGCAGTTACTCGGTGGAACGGGTAGGGGTCGAGCAGTACTTC	CASSYSVERVGVEQYF
TRBD1	TRBV11-2	TRBJ2-1	NA	TGTGCCAGCAGCATAAGACAGGGGATAACCTCCAATGAGCAGTTCTTC	CASSIRQGITSNEQFF
NA	TRBV15	TRBJ1-1	NA	TGTGCCACCAGCAGACAGGAGAACACTGAAGCTTTCTTT	CATSRQENTEAFF
NA	TRBV2	TRBJ1-2	NA	TGTGCCACTTGGGTGAACTATGGCTACACCTTC	CATWVNYGYTF
NA	TRBV25-1	TRBJ2-2	NA	TGTGCCAGCAGTGAATTAAGGGCAGGGCACACCGGGGAGCTGTTTTTT	CASSELRAGHTGELFF
TRBD1	TRBV7-3	TRBJ2-7	few	TGTGCCAGCGGAATGGGACAGGGGGACGAGCAGTACTTC	CASGMGQGDEQYF
NA	TRBV19	TRBJ1-1	NA	TGTGCCAGTAGTATAGTAACTGAAGCTTTCTTT	CASSIVTEAFF
NA	TRBV10-3	TRBJ2-7	once	TGTGCCACAAGGACTGTGAGCTACGAGCAGTACTTC	CATRTVSYEQYF